This entry lists 30 T cell receptor beta chains sequenced from one sample in a study of T cell responses to AZD1222 COVID-19 vaccine. TCRdb keeps only in-frame clones here, not all; method: immunoSEQ multiplex PCR. The sample includes approximately 70,000 clones, 80% of them seen just once. The starting material was peripheral blood, obtained 28 days after the second AZD1222 dose. Every receptor here comes from an adult who received the AZD1222 COVID-19 vaccine.

This clone showed up just a few times. The genes are TRBV19 and TRBJ1-4; 7 bases match TRBD1. From germline, CDR1 is LNHDA and CDR2 SQIVND (reference sequence). The CDR3 contains 15 residues. The trim removed 4 bases at V and 3 bases at J, leaving 5 bases unmatched. DNA of the CDR3: TGTGCCAGTAGTAGTGGACAGGTTTCTAATGAAAAACTGTTTTTT. As protein: CASSSGQVSNEKLFF.

The chain couples TRBV2 to TRBJ2-2; no clear D gene. The CDR3 contains 13 residues. Trimming cost V 4 bases and J 3 bases, with 6 bases left between them. Germline-derived CDR1 and CDR2 are SNHLY and FYNNEI. The CDR3 region is CASSVSYTGELFF. CDR3 coding DNA: TGTGCCAGCAGTGTTTCGTACACCGGGGAGCTGTTTTTT. Based on the CDR3 plus reference TRBV2 and TRBJ2-2, the full variable domain is EPEVTQTPSHQVTQMGQEVILRCVPISNHLYFYWYRQILGQKVEFLVSFYNNEISEKSEIFDDQFSVERPDGSNFTLKIRSTKLEDSAMYFCASSVSYTGELFFGEGSRLTVL.

The V and J genes are TRBV20-1 and TRBJ2-5, with D maybe TRBD1 (6 bases). This CDR3 spans 11 amino acids. CDR1 and CDR2 from the germline V gene are DFQATT and SNEGSKA (reference sequence). V was cut by 7 bases and J by 5 bases, with 11 bases left in between. The CDR3 spells CSGGQKETQYF. CDR3 DNA sequence: TGCAGTGGGGGGCAAAAGGAGACCCAGTACTTC.

This chain connects TRBV7-2 to TRBJ2-5; 9 bases fit TRBD2. The germline V gene has CDR1 SGHTA and CDR2 FQGNSA. The CDR3 has 17 residues. Losses at the gene ends were 1 base for V and 2 bases for J; bases not matched to a gene: 8. CDR3 sequence reads: CASSLVSRAGGQETQYF. For the CDR3, the DNA is TGTGCCAGCAGCTTAGTTAGTCGAGCGGGGGGACAAGAGACCCAGTACTTC.

The rearrangement links TRBV6-2 or TRBV6-3 to TRBJ1-2; possible D gene TRBD1, 5 bases. The CDR3 is 17 residues long. V was shortened by 5 bases and J by 1 base, with 20 bases between the two germline ends. Germline loops: CDR1 MNHEY, CDR2 SVGEGT. In DNA, the CDR3 is TGTGCCAGCAGTATCTTCGCGGCAGGGAATATTAACTATGGCTACACCTTC. Translation: CASSIFAAGNINYGYTF.

This chain links TRBV5-1 with TRBJ2-7, with 7 nucleotides matching TRBD1. The CDR3 extends over 13 amino acids. The germline V gene has CDR1 SGHRS and CDR2 YFSETQ. The V gene end was trimmed by 2 bases and the J gene end by 3 bases; junction bases not matched to a gene: 2. The CDR3 DNA sequence: TGCGCCAGCAGCTTACGACAGGGCTACGAGCAGTACTTC. Its protein is CASSLRQGYEQYF. Looking up the rest from reference TRBV5-1 and TRBJ2-7 gives the full variable domain: KAGVTQTPRYLIKTRGQQVTLSCSPISGHRSVSWYQQTPGQGLQFLFEYFSETQRNKGNFPGRFSGRQFSNSRSEMNVSTLELGDSALYLCASSLRQGYEQYFGPGTRLTVT.

This chain joins TRBV7-8 and TRBJ2-5; 8 nucleotides align to TRBD2. J was trimmed by 4 bases and V by 5 bases; bases with no gene match: 15. CDR3 length: 17 amino acids. Germline loops: CDR1 SGHVS, CDR2 FQNEAQ. The CDR3 DNA reads as TGTGCCAGCAGCCCCGGCGGATCCAGCGGGGGTTTAGAGACCCAGTACTTC. The encoded protein is CASSPGGSSGGLETQYF.

This chain links TRBV12-3 or TRBV12-4 with TRBJ2-3; D uncertain. Trimming cost V 5 bases and J 5 bases, with 11 bases left between them. The length of the CDR3 is 13 residues. In nucleotides, the CDR3 is TGTGCCAGCAGTCCGATCTCGCAAGATACGCAGTATTTT. It translates to CASSPISQDTQYF.

V gene TRBV5-8 combines with J gene TRBJ1-3, with D perhaps matching TRBD1 (5 bases). V lost 1 base and J lost 1, with 9 bases in between. The CDR3 contains 15 residues. Germline CDR1 and CDR2: SGHTS and YDEGEE. The CDR3 bases are TGTGCCAGCAGCTTGCTAGGGGATTCTGGAAACACCATATATTTT. Amino acid sequence: CASSLLGDSGNTIYF.

The genes are TRBV5-1 and TRBJ2-7; TRBD1 matches 8 bases. This CDR3 has 14 residues. Germline V gene data show CDR1 as SGHRS and CDR2 as YFSETQ. V lost 4 bases and J lost 6; bases outside the gene matches: 9. The CDR3 reads CASSVGGDRFEQYF. The DNA for the CDR3 is TGCGCCAGCAGCGTGGGTGGGGACAGGTTCGAGCAGTACTTC. Supplemented by reference TRBV5-1 and TRBJ2-7, the full variable domain reads KAGVTQTPRYLIKTRGQQVTLSCSPISGHRSVSWYQQTPGQGLQFLFEYFSETQRNKGNFPGRFSGRQFSNSRSEMNVSTLELGDSALYLCASSVGGDRFEQYFGPGTRLTVT.

The V gene is TRBV5-4, the J gene TRBJ2-5, with a weak D call TRBD2 (6 bases). Germline loops: CDR1 SGHNT, CDR2 YYREEE (reference sequence). Trimming pared 1 base from V and 1 base from J, leaving 14 bases between. This CDR3 spans 16 amino acids. The CDR3 spells CASSLIPVGGQETQYF. In DNA form, the CDR3 reads TGTGCCAGCAGCTTGATTCCGGTGGGGGGCCAAGAGACCCAGTACTTC.

V and J are TRBV2 and TRBJ1-2; D is uncertain. The CDR3 has 12 amino acids. Trimming took off 0 bases at V and 8 bases at J, with 7 bases between the two ends. Germline CDR1 reads SNHLY; CDR2 reads FYNNEI. CDR3 nucleotides: TGTGCCAGCAGTGAAGCGGGTTACGGCTACACCTTC. Its translation: CASSEAGYGYTF. The variable domain in full, with the rest retrieved from reference TRBV2 and TRBJ1-2, is EPEVTQTPSHQVTQMGQEVILRCVPISNHLYFYWYRQILGQKVEFLVSFYNNEISEKSEIFDDQFSVERPDGSNFTLKIRSTKLEDSAMYFCASSEAGYGYTFGSGTRLTVV.

V is TRBV25-1 and J is TRBJ2-2, with TRBD2 as a possible D gene (6 bases). Per the germline V gene, CDR1 is MGHDK and CDR2 is SYGVNS. CDR3 length: 13 residues. Deletions cut 2 bases from V and 6 bases from J, with 7 bases between. The CDR3 reads CASSETGAGELFF. In nucleotides, the CDR3 is TGTGCCAGCAGTGAAACGGGGGCCGGGGAGCTGTTTTTT.

This clone was detected a few times. The chain couples TRBV19 to TRBJ1-1; D gene unclear. The CDR3 is 15 amino acids. Germline CDR1 LNHDA, CDR2 SQIVND (reference sequence). V was pared by 5 bases and J by 1 base, with 14 bases between. The CDR3 nucleotides read TGTGCCAGTAGTCTCCGGGCCTTTACGAACACTGAAGCTTTCTTT. Translation: CASSLRAFTNTEAFF.

In this sample, this clone turned up a few times. The chain uses TRBV24-1 and TRBJ2-5, with TRBD1 identical over 9 bases. Germline loops: CDR1 KGHDR, CDR2 SFDVKD. This CDR3 contains 17 residues. The V and J ends lost 3 bases and 4 bases, in that order; junction bases with no gene match: 11. CDR3 sequence: CATSDPRGRDRVETQYF. The CDR3 DNA is TGTGCCACCAGTGATCCGAGGGGAAGGGACAGGGTAGAGACCCAGTACTTC.

This chain links TRBV4-1 with TRBJ2-3; D gene ambiguous. The length of the CDR3 is 15 residues. Germline V gene lookup returns CDR1 MGHRA and CDR2 YSYEKL. The V gene lost 4 bases and the J gene lost 1 base, with 12 bases spanning the gap. For the CDR3, the DNA is TGCGCCAGCAGCCCACAACCGATCCGCACAGATACGCAGTATTTT. Translated, it gives CASSPQPIRTDTQYF.

The gene calls are TRBV11-2 and TRBJ2-7; TRBD2 agrees at 10 bases. Germline V gene data show CDR1 as SGHAT and CDR2 as FQNNGV. The CDR3 has 15 residues. After removal of 1 base from V and 5 bases from J, the junction contained 5 bases not matched to a gene. The CDR3, as DNA: TGTGCCAGCAGCTTAGTACTAGCGGGGAGGAACGAGCAGTACTTC. Its translation is CASSLVLAGRNEQYF.

The J gene is TRBJ2-2, the V gene TRBV3-1 (or the pseudogene TRBV3-2), with unresolved D. The CDR3 consists of 17 residues. Germline assignment: CDR1 LGHDT and CDR2 YNNKEL (reference sequence). Trimming removed 1 base at V and 2 bases at J, with 14 bases between. DNA of the CDR3: TGTGCCAGCAGCCAAGTAAATCACTCACCCAACACCGGGGAGCTGTTTTTT. Its protein is CASSQVNHSPNTGELFF.

V gene TRBV12-5 combines with J gene TRBJ2-1; 8 bases fit TRBD2. CDR3 size: 15 residues. Germline loops: CDR1 LGHNT, CDR2 FRNRAP. Trimming cost V 5 bases and J 8 bases; bases outside gene matches: 11. The CDR3 DNA reads as TGTGCTAGTGGTCCGGGACTAGTCCTCCACGATGAGCAGTTCTTC. Amino acids: CASGPGLVLHDEQFF.

V gene TRBV7-9 combines with J gene TRBJ1-3; no firm D call. CDR3 length equals 17 residues. V lost 1 base to trimming and J lost 0 bases, with 13 bases between them. Germline V gene sequence: CDR1 SEHNR, CDR2 FQNEAQ (reference sequence). For the CDR3, the DNA is TGTGCCAGCAGCTTAGGGTATCGGGTGACCTCTGGAAACACCATATATTTT. As protein: CASSLGYRVTSGNTIYF.

The chain uses TRBV20-1 and TRBJ2-7; 8 bases are a match to TRBD2. The CDR3 consists of 14 residues. Unmatched junction bases numbered 5, after V lost 3 bases and J lost 1 base. Germline-derived CDR1 and CDR2 are DFQATT and SNEGSKA (reference sequence). CDR3 bases: TGCAGTGCTAGTCCCGCGGGGGGTTCCTACGAGCAGTACTTC. Translating gives CSASPAGGSYEQYF.

The rearrangement uses TRBV24-1 and TRBJ1-6, with D hard to call. CDR1 and CDR2 from the germline V gene are KGHDR and SFDVKD. V was cut by 8 bases and J by 11 bases, with 15 bases left in between. The CDR3 covers 13 residues. In DNA, the CDR3 is TGTGCCACCAAGAAAGGATATCTGGCACCCCTCCACTTT. Its protein is CATKKGYLAPLHF.

The rearrangement uses TRBV7-2 and TRBJ2-2; 9 nucleotides align to TRBD2. The CDR3 length is 18 residues. CDR1 is SGHTA and CDR2 is FQGNSA in the germline V gene. The trim removed 0 bases at V and 4 bases at J, leaving 9 bases unmatched. CDR3 nucleotides: TGTGCCAGCAGCTTAGCGTTCCCAGCGGGGGGAACCACCGGGGAGCTGTTTTTT. Translation gives CASSLAFPAGGTTGELFF.

In its sample, this clone was seen many times. The chain recombines TRBV4-3 with TRBJ2-7; 7 nucleotides match TRBD1. Germline assignment: CDR1 LGHNA and CDR2 YSLEER. CDR3 length: 18 amino acids. The junction had 12 bases not matched to a gene; V was cut back by 0 bases and J by 1 base. The DNA of the CDR3 is TGCGCCAGCAGCCAAGACCGGCAGGAAGCGACAGGGTCCTACGAGCAGTACTTC. This encodes CASSQDRQEATGSYEQYF.

This clone was seen more than once but under ten times. The chain links TRBV9 to TRBJ1-2; D unclear. This CDR3 contains 16 residues. V shed 0 bases and J shed 2 bases, with 14 bases lying between them. The germline CDR1 and CDR2 sequences are SGDLS and YYNGEE. As DNA, the CDR3 is TGTGCCAGCAGCGTAGAAGCCGGACTGACGAACTATGGCTACACCTTC. Its protein product is CASSVEAGLTNYGYTF.

This clone was observed once. The chain employs TRBV30 and TRBJ1-4; no firm D call. Trimming stripped 6 bases from V and 3 bases from J, with 5 bases between. The CDR3 runs to 11 residues. Per germline, CDR1 GTSNPN and CDR2 SVGIG (reference sequence). The CDR3 spells CACSSNEKLFF. Written as DNA, the CDR3 is TGTGCCTGTTCATCTAATGAAAAACTGTTTTTT.

This clone has a handful of counts. This chain joins TRBV24-1 and TRBJ2-2; D is perhaps TRBD2 (6 bases). Trimming cost V 10 bases and J 2 bases, with 28 bases left between them. CDR3 length: 19 residues. Germline values: CDR1 KGHDR, CDR2 SFDVKD. The CDR3 spells CATPLRTGVSLLNTGELFF. The CDR3 bases are TGTGCCACACCCCTCAGGACGGGGGTTTCCCTCTTAAACACCGGGGAGCTGTTTTTT.

The chain couples TRBV9 to TRBJ1-2; TRBD1 matches 7 bases. The V gene end was trimmed by 3 bases and the J gene end by 14 bases; junction bases not matched to a gene: 10. Germline V gene sequence: CDR1 SGDLS, CDR2 YYNGEE. The CDR3 consists of 12 residues. CDR3 DNA: TGTGCCAGCAGCGCCCTCGACAGGGTGCTTACCTTC. Translated, it gives CASSALDRVLTF.

The CDR3 region is CASSFHTGAEQYF. As DNA, the CDR3 is TGTGCCAGCAGTTTTCACACCGGGGCCGAGCAGTACTTC. The chain joins TRBV12-3 or TRBV12-4 to TRBJ2-7, with D perhaps matching TRBD1 or TRBD2 (5 bases each). The length of the CDR3 is 13 residues. Trimming left V 3 bases short and J 6 bases short, with 12 bases between.

The chain recombines TRBV7-2 with TRBJ1-5; 10 positions agree with TRBD1. V dropped 5 bases and J dropped 2; count of bases not matched to a gene: 3. This CDR3 contains 15 residues. The germline gives CDR1 SGHTA, CDR2 FQGNSA. The CDR3 spells CASSPGQGGNQPQHF. DNA for the CDR3: TGTGCCAGCAGCCCCGGACAGGGGGGCAATCAGCCCCAGCATTTT.